This T cell receptor beta chain was sequenced in a study of T cells after yellow fever vaccination. The CDR3 extends over 12 amino acids. V lost 4 bases, J lost 8 bases, and 11 bases lay in between. This clonotype has ten or more counts. Its antigen is currently unknown. TCRdb passed the 5' RACE reads through MiXCR, listing each CDR3 protein once. The repertoire holds about 300,000 distinct CDR3 sequences, 4% seen once, with approximately 25% in the top ten. General study results and limits: Just a small share of clonotypes turned up in the CD4 compartment as well as the CD8 compartment.

The source is a man younger than 30 who received the YFV17D yellow fever vaccine. The chain employs TRBV12-3 or TRBV12-4 and TRBJ1-2; D is unclear. The specimen was PBMCs, collected 5 days after the yellow fever booster vaccination. CDR3 in amino acids: CASSWGFGGYTF. The CDR3 DNA reads as TGTGCCAGCAGTTGGGGTTTTGGAGGCTACACCTTC.